This T cell receptor beta chain comes out of a study of cytomegalovirus exposure and HLA in healthy donors. The PCR ran on 60 Vbeta and 13 Jbeta primers. TCRdb's table, derived via immunoSEQ multiplex PCR, lists solely in-frame clones and lacks some. The repertoire consists of under 200,000 clones, with about 80% occurring once and the leading ten covering about 9.5%. The V gene end was trimmed by 9 bases and the J gene end by 0 bases; junction bases not matched to a gene: 5. CDR3 size: 13 residues. Germline V gives CDR1 LNHDA, CDR2 SQIVND (reference sequence). Study-wide results and limits: Later work found most CMV-associated TCR beta chains apparently HLA-restricted. Most TCR sequences were seen very rarely across donors, but some public TCRs occurred in many. According to an earlier analysis, most TCR beta V segments yielded productive rearrangements about 90% or about 30% of the time. In a later analysis, TCR beta V- and J-gene trimming showed a link to a missense DCLRE1C variant.

Notes on this clone: Antigen specificity is unknown.

Sequenced: PBMCs. The rearrangement links TRBV19 to TRBJ2-7; the match to TRBD2 covers 7 bases. This receptor was taken from a man aged 18 to 30 in good health and CMV-seropositive. CDR3 region: CASGRDYSYEQYF. Written as DNA, the CDR3 is TGTGCCAGCGGAAGGGACTACTCCTACGAGCAGTACTTC.